Listed here is a single T cell receptor (beta chain). Its antigen is as yet unknown. Thymus tissue for the work was resected from patients undergoing corrective heart surgery. Donor material was obtained from healthy Finnish infants undergoing corrective surgery for congenital heart defects. Germline V gives CDR1 SGHTA, CDR2 FQGTGA. Trimming took off 0 bases at V and 4 bases at J, with 13 bases between the two ends. The CDR3 has 16 amino acids. This sample was included in a study of human thymus T cells. Findings and limits, study-wide: Related research described thymic repertoires that were highly overlapping among unrelated individuals. Blood and thymic repertoires both appeared biased in V and J gene usage.

Libraries were prepared by immunoSEQ multiplex PCR; TCRdb keeps only in-frame clonotypes and omits some of them. Of some 120,000 clones in the sample, around 94% were seen once. What was sequenced was thymus tissue. V usage is TRBV7-3 and J usage is TRBJ2-1; D assignment may be TRBD1 or TRBD2 (5 bases each). The clonotype was recovered from a boy less than two years old with a congenital heart defect but otherwise immunologically healthy. CDR3: CASSLTGGTLYNEQFF. DNA for the CDR3: TGTGCCAGCAGCTTAACGGGTGGGACGTTATACAATGAGCAGTTCTTC. The full variable domain, with the rest looked up from reference TRBV7-3 and TRBJ2-1, is GAGVSQTPSNKVTEKGKYVELRCDPISGHTALYWYRQSLGQGPEFLIYFQGTGAADDSGLPNDRFFAVRPEGSVSTLKIQRTERGDSAVYLCASSLTGGTLYNEQFFGPGTRLTVL.